A single sample gave rise to the 11 T cell receptor beta chains below, sequenced in a study of T cells in Graves' hyperthyroidism and ophthalmopathy. TCR beta CDR3 region amplification was performed from RNA transcripts. Primed by the HTBI set, a first-round RT-PCR was run on the TCR CDR3. MiXCR was run by TCRdb on the multiplex PCR reads, yielding one entry per CDR3 protein. The repertoire holds about 480,000 distinct CDR3 sequences, with approximately 25% as singletons. The material sequenced was blood. These receptors originate from a young woman with Graves' ophthalmopathy.

This clonotype was observed a few times. This chain links TRBV12-3 or TRBV12-4 with TRBJ2-7; 10 positions match TRBD2. The V gene end was trimmed by 5 bases and the J gene end by 1 base; junction bases not matched to a gene: 2. The CDR3 is 14 amino acids. The CDR3 protein is CASSTGLASYEQYF. CDR3 DNA sequence: TGTGCCAGCAGTACGGGACTAGCGTCCTACGAGCAGTACTTC.

The table lists this clonotype with many counts. The chain carries TRBV7-3 and TRBJ2-5; TRBD2 matches 8 bases. After removal of 5 bases from V and 5 bases from J, the junction contained 7 bases not matched to a gene. The CDR3 totals 14 residues. CDR1 is SGHTA, CDR2 FQGTGA, per germline. The CDR3 loop reads CASSPGGARETQYF. The CDR3 DNA reads TGTGCCAGCAGCCCCGGGGGGGCTCGGGAGACCCAGTACTTC. The entire variable domain, with the rest obtained from reference TRBV7-3 and TRBJ2-5, is as follows: GAGVSQTPSNKVTEKGKYVELRCDPISGHTALYWYRQSLGQGPEFLIYFQGTGAADDSGLPNDRFFAVRPEGSVSTLKIQRTERGDSAVYLCASSPGGARETQYFGPGTRLLVL.

The rearrangement uses TRBV6-2 or TRBV6-3 and TRBJ1-6, with 7 bases matching TRBD1. The CDR3 consists of 18 residues. Trimming at V came to 5 bases and at J to 9 bases, leaving 19 bases not matched to a gene. The germline CDR1 and CDR2 sequences are MNHEY and SVGEGT. CDR3 bases: TGTGCCAGCAGTCCTCCTGAAACACAGGGGCATAAGAGTTCACCCCTCCACTTT. As protein: CASSPPETQGHKSSPLHF.

The chain carries TRBV27 and TRBJ2-2, with 8 bases aligning to TRBD2. The CDR3 spans 16 residues. V was clipped by 5 bases and J by 5 bases; unmatched bases: 10. Germline V gene sequence: CDR1 MNHEY, CDR2 SMNVEV (reference sequence). As DNA, the CDR3 is TGTGCCAGCAGTAACCCATTCAGCGGGAGAACCGGGGAGCTGTTTTTT. Protein product: CASSNPFSGRTGELFF.

This clonotype was seen many times. This chain uses TRBV10-2 with TRBJ1-3; D is unresolved. This CDR3 has 15 residues. Trimming removed 5 bases at V and 0 bases at J, with 11 bases between. The germline V gene encodes CDR1 WSHSY and CDR2 SAAADI. DNA of the CDR3: TGCGCCAGCAGTTTATTAGGGAACTCTGGAAACACCATATATTTT. Its translation is CASSLLGNSGNTIYF.

The chain is built from TRBV12-3 or TRBV12-4 and TRBJ2-5; the D gene is possibly TRBD1 (5 bases). The germline V and J ends were trimmed by 4 bases and 1 base, with 10 bases remaining between them. The CDR3 has 14 amino acids. The CDR3 loop is CASSYIQGQETQYF. The CDR3 nucleotides read TGTGCCAGCAGTTATATCCAGGGCCAAGAGACCCAGTACTTC.

The genes are TRBV5-4 and TRBJ1-1; D gene uncertain. Germline V gene data show CDR1 as SGHNT and CDR2 as YYREEE (reference sequence). The V and J ends lost 2 bases and 0 bases respectively, with 11 bases between them. The CDR3 runs to 15 residues. The CDR3 spells CASSLPEGMNTEAFF. The CDR3 nucleotides are TGTGCCAGCAGCTTACCGGAGGGTATGAACACTGAAGCTTTCTTT. The entire variable domain, with the rest obtained from reference TRBV5-4 and TRBJ1-1, is as follows: ETGVTQSPTHLIKTRGQQVTLRCSSQSGHNTVSWYQQALGQGPQFIFQYYREEENGRGNFPPRFSGLQFPNYSSELNVNALELDDSALYLCASSLPEGMNTEAFFGQGTRLTVV.

This clonotype was counted many times. The rearrangement uses TRBV19 and TRBJ1-1, with D possibly TRBD1 on 5 matching bases. There are 13 residues in the CDR3. Germline V lookup: CDR1 LNHDA, CDR2 SQIVND (reference sequence). With 3 bases removed from V and 5 bases from J, the gap between germline ends came to 10 bases. The CDR3 coding sequence is TGTGCCAGTAGTATTGACAGTTGGACTGAAGCTTTCTTT. This codes for CASSIDSWTEAFF.

This clonotype was seen a few times. The V and J genes are TRBV19 and TRBJ1-1, with D uncertain. The CDR3 runs to 13 residues. Trimming took 3 bases from V and 4 from J, leaving 9 bases between them. In germline, CDR1 is LNHDA, CDR2 SQIVND (reference sequence). The DNA for the CDR3 is TGTGCCAGTAGTATGGTTATAGGCACTGAAGCTTTCTTT. This translates into CASSMVIGTEAFF.

This clonotype was counted ten times or more. The chain links TRBV11-1 to TRBJ1-2; TRBD1 matches at 9 bases. The junction had 12 bases not matched to a gene; V was cut back by 4 bases and J by 0 bases. The CDR3 has 18 residues. Per germline, CDR1 SGHAT and CDR2 FQDESV (reference sequence). CDR3 protein: CASSSSNRGPQSNYGYTF. CDR3 coding DNA: TGTGCCAGCAGCTCCTCGAACAGGGGGCCCCAATCTAACTATGGCTACACCTTC.

In this sample, this clonotype turned up a few times. The chain is built from TRBV15 and TRBJ1-1; perhaps TRBD1 as D (6 bases). V was clipped by 5 bases and J by 3 bases, with 10 bases between them. This CDR3 has 13 amino acids. Germline V lookup: CDR1 LNHNV, CDR2 YYDKDF (reference sequence). The CDR3 nucleotides read TGTGCCACCAGCGTACAGGGAGACACTGAAGCTTTCTTT. This codes for CATSVQGDTEAFF.